The 9 T cell receptor beta chains given below trace back to one sample, sequenced in a study of blood T cell repertoires in COVID-19. TCRdb keeps only in-frame clones here, not all; method: immunoSEQ multiplex PCR. This table holds approximately 250,000 clones, about 83% found once. The sequenced sample consisted of peripheral blood. These receptors were obtained from a human donor in a cohort sampled during active COVID-19.

This clone occurred a few times. The rearrangement links TRBV7-3 to TRBJ1-1; 8 bases map to TRBD1. The CDR3 has 13 amino acids. Per germline, CDR1 SGHTA and CDR2 FQGTGA. V lost 0 bases to trimming and J lost 8 bases; unmatched junction nucleotides: 2. The CDR3 is CASSLTRTGEAFF. The CDR3 coding sequence is TGTGCCAGCAGCTTAACTAGGACAGGGGAAGCTTTCTTT.

This clone was seen a few times. This chain connects TRBV10-1 to TRBJ1-1, with D possibly matching TRBD1 (5 bases). This CDR3 comprises 15 residues. V was trimmed by 6 bases and J by 1 base, leaving 15 bases between them. Germline loops: CDR1 WNHNN, CDR2 SYGVQD (reference sequence). CDR3 nucleotide sequence: TGCGCCAGCAGCCGCACCGGGACTGGGAACACTGAAGCTTTCTTT. It is translated as CASSRTGTGNTEAFF.

The rearrangement joins TRBV29-1 to TRBJ2-5; TRBD1 aligns across 7 bases. Germline-derived CDR1 and CDR2 are SQVTM and ANQGSEA. The V and J ends lost 6 bases and 2 bases, in that order; junction bases with no gene match: 3. This CDR3 is built from 12 residues. Written as DNA, the CDR3 is TGCAGCGTGAGGGACAGTCAAGAGACCCAGTACTTC. It encodes CSVRDSQETQYF.

CDR3 sequence reads: CASKRGGYNEQFF. In nucleotides, the CDR3 is TGTGCCAGCAAGCGGGGGGGGTACAATGAGCAGTTCTTC. The gene calls are TRBV6-5 and TRBJ2-1, with 10 bases identical to TRBD2. CDR3 length: 13 residues. CDR1 is MNHEY, CDR2 SVGAGI, per germline. V lost 7 bases and J lost 4; bases outside the gene matches: 1.

The V gene is TRBV2, the J gene TRBJ2-3; no firm D call. Germline V gene sequence: CDR1 SNHLY, CDR2 FYNNEI. Trimming stripped 3 bases from V and 5 bases from J, with 12 bases between. The CDR3 has 14 amino acids. This chain's CDR3 is CASSDSLSLDTQYF. CDR3 DNA sequence: TGTGCCAGCAGTGATTCGCTGAGTTTAGATACGCAGTATTTT.

The chain joins TRBV9 to TRBJ1-6; perhaps TRBD1 as D (5 bases). The CDR3 spans 14 residues. Deletions cut 0 bases from V and 5 bases from J, with 6 bases between. Germline-derived CDR1 and CDR2 are SGDLS and YYNGEE. The DNA for the CDR3 is TGTGCCAGCAGCGTAGCAGGGAATAATTCACCCCTCCACTTT. Protein: CASSVAGNNSPLHF.

This sequence joins TRBV5-1 and TRBJ2-7, with 8 bases fitting TRBD2. The length of the CDR3 is 14 residues. The germline V gene encodes CDR1 SGHRS and CDR2 YFSETQ. V shed 2 bases, J shed 2 bases, and the junction held 3 bases outside the gene matches. CDR3 region: CASSFSGRTYEQYF. The CDR3 DNA sequence: TGCGCCAGCAGCTTCAGCGGGAGAACCTACGAGCAGTACTTC.

The V gene is TRBV19, the J gene TRBJ1-2; no reliable D call. Per germline, CDR1 LNHDA and CDR2 SQIVND (reference sequence). V was cut by 1 base and J by 8 bases, with 5 bases left in between. The length of the CDR3 is 11 residues. CDR3 bases: TGTGCCAGTAGTATAGGGCACGGCTACACCTTC. Residues: CASSIGHGYTF.

The rearrangement links TRBV19 to TRBJ1-4; possibly TRBD1 for D (5 bases). The CDR3 has 15 residues. V was clipped by 5 bases and J by 3 bases, with 13 bases between them. Per the germline V gene, CDR1 is LNHDA and CDR2 is SQIVND (reference sequence). CDR3 nucleotides: TGTGCCAGTAGTTTTCGACAGAGTCCTAATGAAAAACTGTTTTTT. Encoded protein: CASSFRQSPNEKLFF.